This T cell receptor beta chain comes out of a study of identical twins. Overall study findings and caveats: It was cross-sectional statistical analysis, not following the same donors, that the conclusions relied on.

TCRdb recomputed calls from the 5' RACE reads with MiXCR, one row per CDR3 protein. Found here are about 660,000 distinct CDR3 sequences, around 8.6% of them singletons; the top ten hold about 0.98%. This CDR3 has 14 residues. Germline CDR1 reads SQVTM; CDR2 reads ANQGSEA. J lost 4 bases, V lost 5 bases, and 8 bases had no gene match. This clonotype was observed a handful of times. Its antigen is undetermined. The same data also went into a second study, on yellow fever vaccine responses in identical twins.

The rearrangement joins TRBV29-1 to TRBJ2-7; 10 nucleotides align to TRBD1. This receptor was identified in a woman between 18 and 30 years old in good health. The material sequenced was PBMCs. The CDR3 spells CSVPGQGNNYEQYF. The CDR3 DNA reads as TGCAGCGTTCCGGGACAGGGGAACAATTACGAGCAGTACTTC.